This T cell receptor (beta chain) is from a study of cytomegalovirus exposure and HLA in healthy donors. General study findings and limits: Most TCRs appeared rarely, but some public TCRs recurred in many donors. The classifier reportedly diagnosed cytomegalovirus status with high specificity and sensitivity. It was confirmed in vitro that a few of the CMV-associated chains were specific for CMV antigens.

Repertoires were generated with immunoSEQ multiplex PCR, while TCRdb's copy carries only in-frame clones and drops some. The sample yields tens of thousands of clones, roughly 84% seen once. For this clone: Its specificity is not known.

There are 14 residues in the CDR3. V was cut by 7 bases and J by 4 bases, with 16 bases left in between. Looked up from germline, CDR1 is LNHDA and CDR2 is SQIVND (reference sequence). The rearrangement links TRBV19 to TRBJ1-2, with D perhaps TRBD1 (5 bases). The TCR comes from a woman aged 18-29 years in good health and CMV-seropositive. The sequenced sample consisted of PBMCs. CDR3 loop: CASIGVGGSYGYTF. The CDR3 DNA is TGTGCCAGTATAGGTGTCGGGGGAAGCTATGGCTACACCTTC.